This T cell receptor beta chain was recorded in a study of OX40 agonist ivuxolimab in advanced cancers. Study details: Patients were around 83% male with ages about 20 to 79, mean about 65. General observations from the study: Some patients without response likewise showed low normalized clonal expansion. CD8+ T cells averaged more expanded clones than CD4+.

This CDR3 region has 13 residues. The germline gives CDR1 MGHRA, CDR2 YSYEKL. Clones were sequenced by immunoSEQ multiplex PCR, and TCRdb holds only the in-frame ones, with some missing. The table lists 60,000 to 85,000 clones, around 85% of them singletons. On this clone: The antigen is unknown. At one end the junction does not follow the germline gene, possibly because of a read error.

This sample comprised CD4+ or CD8+ T cells sorted from blood, obtained in a trial of the OX40 agonist ivuxolimab. V is TRBV4-1 and J is TRBJ1-6; no definite D call. The sequence came from an adult with an advanced solid tumor such as melanoma, head and neck, liver or kidney cancer. In DNA, the CDR3 is TGCGCCAGCAGCCAAGATCTGATCCCTCCGATGTTCTTT. As protein: CASSQDLIPPMFF.